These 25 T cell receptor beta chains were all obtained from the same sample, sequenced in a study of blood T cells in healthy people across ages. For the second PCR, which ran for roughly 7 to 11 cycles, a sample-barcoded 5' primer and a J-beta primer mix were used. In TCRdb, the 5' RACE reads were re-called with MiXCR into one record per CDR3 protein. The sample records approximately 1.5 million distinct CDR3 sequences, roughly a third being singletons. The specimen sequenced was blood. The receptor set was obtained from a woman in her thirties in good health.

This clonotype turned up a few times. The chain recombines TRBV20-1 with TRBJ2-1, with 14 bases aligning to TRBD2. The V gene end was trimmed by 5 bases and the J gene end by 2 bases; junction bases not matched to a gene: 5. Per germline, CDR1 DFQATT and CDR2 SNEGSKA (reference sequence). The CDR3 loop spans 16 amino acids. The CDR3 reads CSAGTSGRSAYNEQFF. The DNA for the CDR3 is TGCAGTGCTGGGACTAGCGGGAGAAGTGCCTACAATGAGCAGTTCTTC.

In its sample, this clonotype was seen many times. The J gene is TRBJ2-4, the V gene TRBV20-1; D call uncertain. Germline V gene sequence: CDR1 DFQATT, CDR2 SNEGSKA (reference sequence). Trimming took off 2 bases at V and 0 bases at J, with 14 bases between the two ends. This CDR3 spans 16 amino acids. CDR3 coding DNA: TGCAGTGCTAGAACCCCGACACAGCTAGCCAAAAACATTCAGTACTTC. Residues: CSARTPTQLAKNIQYF.

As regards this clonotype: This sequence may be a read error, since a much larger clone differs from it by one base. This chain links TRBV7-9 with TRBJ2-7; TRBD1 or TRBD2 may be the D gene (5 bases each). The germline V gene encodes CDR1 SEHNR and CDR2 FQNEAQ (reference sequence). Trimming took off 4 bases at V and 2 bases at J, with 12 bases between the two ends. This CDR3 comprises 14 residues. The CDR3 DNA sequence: TGTGCCAGCAGCTCCCAAGGGACCCCCTACGAGCAGTACTTC. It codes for CASSSQGTPYEQYF. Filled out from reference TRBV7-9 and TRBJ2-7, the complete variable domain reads DTGVSQNPRHKITKRGQNVTFRCDPISEHNRLYWYRQTLGQGPEFLTYFQNEAQLEKSRLLSDRFSAERPKGSFSTLEIQRTEQGDSAMYLCASSSQGTPYEQYFGPGTRLTVT.

This CDR3 reads CASSLATSSWRANEQFF. DNA for the CDR3: TGTGCCAGCAGCTTGGCGACTAGCAGTTGGAGAGCCAATGAGCAGTTCTTC. The chain recombines TRBV5-6 with TRBJ2-1; 7 positions match TRBD2. Germline CDR1 SGHDT, CDR2 YYEEEE. The ends lost 0 bases at V and 6 bases at J; junction bases unmatched: 12. CDR3 length equals 17 residues.

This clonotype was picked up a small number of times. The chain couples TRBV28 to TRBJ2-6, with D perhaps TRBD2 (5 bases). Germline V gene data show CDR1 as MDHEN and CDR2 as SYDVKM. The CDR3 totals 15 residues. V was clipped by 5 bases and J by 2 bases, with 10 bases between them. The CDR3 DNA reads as TGTGCCAGCAGTCCGGGATCCGCTGGGGCCAACGTCCTGACTTTC. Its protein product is CASSPGSAGANVLTF.

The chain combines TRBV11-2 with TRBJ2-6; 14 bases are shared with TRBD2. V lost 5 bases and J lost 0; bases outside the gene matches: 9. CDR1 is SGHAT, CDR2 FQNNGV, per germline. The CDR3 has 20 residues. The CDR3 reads CASSQGLAGGPYSGANVLTF. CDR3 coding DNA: TGTGCCAGCAGCCAAGGACTAGCGGGAGGCCCCTACTCTGGGGCCAACGTCCTGACTTTC.

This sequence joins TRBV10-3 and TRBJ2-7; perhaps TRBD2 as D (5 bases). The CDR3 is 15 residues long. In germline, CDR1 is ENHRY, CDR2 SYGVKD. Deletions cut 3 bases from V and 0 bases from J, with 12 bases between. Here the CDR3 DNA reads TGTGCCATCAGTGATTCTACTGGGAGCTCCTACGAGCAGTACTTC. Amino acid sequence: CAISDSTGSSYEQYF.

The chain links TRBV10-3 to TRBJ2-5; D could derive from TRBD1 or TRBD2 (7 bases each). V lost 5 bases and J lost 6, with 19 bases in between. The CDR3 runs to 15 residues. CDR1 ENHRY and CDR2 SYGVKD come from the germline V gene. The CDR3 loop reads CAISNQGGTLKTQYF. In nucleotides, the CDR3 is TGTGCCATCAGTAACCAGGGGGGGACCCTCAAGACCCAGTACTTC.

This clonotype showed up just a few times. The CDR3 DNA sequence: TGCGCCAGCAGCTTGGAAGGAGGCGGGCCCTCCTACAATGAGCAGTTCTTC. Protein: CASSLEGGGPSYNEQFF. The V and J genes are TRBV5-1 and TRBJ2-1, with D perhaps TRBD2 (5 bases). V lost 0 bases and J lost 0, with 13 bases in between. There are 17 residues in the CDR3. Germline CDR1 reads SGHRS; CDR2 reads YFSETQ.

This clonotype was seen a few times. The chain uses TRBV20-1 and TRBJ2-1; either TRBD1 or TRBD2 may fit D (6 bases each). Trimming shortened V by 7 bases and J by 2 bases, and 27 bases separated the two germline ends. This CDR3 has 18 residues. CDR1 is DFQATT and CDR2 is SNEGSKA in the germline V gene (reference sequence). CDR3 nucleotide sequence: TGCAGTGTCATGGGACGGGGGCCCCGCCGGACTACCTACAATGAGCAGTTCTTC. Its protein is CSVMGRGPRRTTYNEQFF.

The CDR3 protein is CATSDLAGVLFNEQFF. As DNA, the CDR3 is TGTGCCACCAGTGACTTAGCGGGAGTCCTCTTCAATGAGCAGTTCTTC. V gene TRBV24-1 combines with J gene TRBJ2-1; 9 bases map to TRBD2. V lost 4 bases to trimming and J lost 6 bases; unmatched junction nucleotides: 9. CDR1 is KGHDR, CDR2 SFDVKD, per germline. The CDR3 contains 16 residues.

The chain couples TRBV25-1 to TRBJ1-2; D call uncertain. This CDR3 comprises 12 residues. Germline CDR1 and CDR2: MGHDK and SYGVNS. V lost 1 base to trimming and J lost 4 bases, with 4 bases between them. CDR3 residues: CASSESAYGYTF. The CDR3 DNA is TGTGCCAGCAGTGAATCAGCCTATGGCTACACCTTC.

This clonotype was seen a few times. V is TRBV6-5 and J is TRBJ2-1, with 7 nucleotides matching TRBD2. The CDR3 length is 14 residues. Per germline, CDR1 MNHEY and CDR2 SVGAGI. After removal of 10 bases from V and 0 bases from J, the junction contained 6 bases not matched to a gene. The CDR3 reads CATMRTSSYNEQFF. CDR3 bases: TGTGCCACTATGAGGACTAGCTCCTACAATGAGCAGTTCTTC.

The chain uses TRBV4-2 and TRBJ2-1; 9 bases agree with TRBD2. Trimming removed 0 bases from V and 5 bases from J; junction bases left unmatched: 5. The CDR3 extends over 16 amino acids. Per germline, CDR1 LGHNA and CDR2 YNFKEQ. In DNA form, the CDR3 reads TGTGCCAGCAGCCAAGATCCGAGCGGGGGGCACAATGAGCAGTTCTTC. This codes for CASSQDPSGGHNEQFF.

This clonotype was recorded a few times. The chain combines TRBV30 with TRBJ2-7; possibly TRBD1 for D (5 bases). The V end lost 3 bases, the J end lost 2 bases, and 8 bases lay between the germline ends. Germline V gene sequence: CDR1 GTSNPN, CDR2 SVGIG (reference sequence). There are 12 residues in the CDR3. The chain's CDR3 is CAWRDSAYEQYF. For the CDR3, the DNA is TGTGCCTGGAGAGACAGTGCCTACGAGCAGTACTTC.

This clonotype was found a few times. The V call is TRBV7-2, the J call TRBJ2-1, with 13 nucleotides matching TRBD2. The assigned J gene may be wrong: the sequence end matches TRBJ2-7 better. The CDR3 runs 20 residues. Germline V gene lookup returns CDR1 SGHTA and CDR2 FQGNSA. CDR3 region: CASSFLRGTSGTYVTYEQYF. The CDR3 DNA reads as TGTGCCAGCAGCTTCCTCCGTGGGACTAGCGGGACCTACGTAACCTACGAGCAGTACTTC.

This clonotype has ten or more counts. The CDR3 sequence: CASSPAFTDTQYF. The CDR3 DNA reads as TGTGCCAGCAGCCCGGCATTCACAGATACGCAGTATTTT. The chain employs TRBV7-2 and TRBJ2-3, with no clear D. The ends were cut back, 5 bases at V and 2 bases at J, with 8 bases in the middle. In germline, CDR1 is SGHTA, CDR2 FQGNSA. CDR3 length: 13 amino acids.

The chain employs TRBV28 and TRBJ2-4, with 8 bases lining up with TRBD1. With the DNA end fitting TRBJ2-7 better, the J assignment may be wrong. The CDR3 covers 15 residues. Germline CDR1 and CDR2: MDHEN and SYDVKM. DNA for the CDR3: TGTGCCAGCAGTTCGACGAGGACAGGGTTAAACGAGCAGTACTTC. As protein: CASSSTRTGLNEQYF.

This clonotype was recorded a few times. The CDR3 sequence is CASSQDLIRGRETQYF. The CDR3 nucleotides read TGCGCCAGCAGCCAAGACCTGATAAGAGGGAGGGAGACCCAGTACTTC. The chain employs TRBV4-1 and TRBJ2-5, with D perhaps TRBD2 (6 bases). Per germline, CDR1 MGHRA and CDR2 YSYEKL. V lost 0 bases and J 5 bases, leaving 16 bases between the germline ends. The CDR3 extends over 16 amino acids.

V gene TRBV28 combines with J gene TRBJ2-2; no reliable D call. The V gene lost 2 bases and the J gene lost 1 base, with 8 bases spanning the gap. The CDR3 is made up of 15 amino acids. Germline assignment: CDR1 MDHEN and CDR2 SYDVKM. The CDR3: CASSLRTMNTGELFF. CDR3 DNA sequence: TGTGCCAGCAGTTTACGAACCATGAACACCGGGGAGCTGTTTTTT.

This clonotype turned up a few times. CDR3 loop: CSADGRDGMKQYF. The CDR3 coding sequence is TGCAGTGCCGATGGTCGGGATGGTATGAAGCAGTACTTC. V usage is TRBV20-1 and J usage is TRBJ2-5, with a weak D call TRBD2 (5 bases). V was cut by 6 bases and J by 11 bases, with 22 bases left in between. The CDR3 has 13 residues. Per germline, CDR1 DFQATT and CDR2 SNEGSKA (reference sequence).

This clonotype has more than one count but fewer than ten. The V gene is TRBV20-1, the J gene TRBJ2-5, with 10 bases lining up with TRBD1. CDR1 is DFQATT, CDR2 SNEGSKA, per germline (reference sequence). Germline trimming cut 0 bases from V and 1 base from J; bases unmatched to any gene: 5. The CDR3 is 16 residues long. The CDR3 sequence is CSARDWTGGVQETQYF. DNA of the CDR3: TGCAGTGCTAGAGATTGGACAGGGGGGGTCCAAGAGACCCAGTACTTC.

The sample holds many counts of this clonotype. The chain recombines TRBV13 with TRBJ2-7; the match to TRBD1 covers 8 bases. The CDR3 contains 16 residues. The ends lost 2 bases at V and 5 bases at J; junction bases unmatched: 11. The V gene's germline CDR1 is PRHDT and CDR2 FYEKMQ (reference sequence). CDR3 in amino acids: CASSLSGTGGFHEQYF. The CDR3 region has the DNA TGTGCCAGCAGCTTATCCGGAACAGGGGGGTTCCACGAGCAGTACTTC.

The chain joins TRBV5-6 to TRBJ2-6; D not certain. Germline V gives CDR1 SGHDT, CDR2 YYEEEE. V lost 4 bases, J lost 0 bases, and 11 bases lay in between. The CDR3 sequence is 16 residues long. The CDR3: CASSQVRASGANVLTF. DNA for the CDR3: TGTGCCAGCAGCCAGGTTAGGGCCTCTGGGGCCAACGTCCTGACTTTC.

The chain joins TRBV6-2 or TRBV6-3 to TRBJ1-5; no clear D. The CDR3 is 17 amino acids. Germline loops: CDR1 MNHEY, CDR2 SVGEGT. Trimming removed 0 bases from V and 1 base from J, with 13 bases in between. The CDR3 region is CASSYSLDGQSNQPQHF. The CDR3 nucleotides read TGTGCCAGCAGTTACTCTCTGGACGGCCAGAGCAATCAGCCCCAGCATTTT.